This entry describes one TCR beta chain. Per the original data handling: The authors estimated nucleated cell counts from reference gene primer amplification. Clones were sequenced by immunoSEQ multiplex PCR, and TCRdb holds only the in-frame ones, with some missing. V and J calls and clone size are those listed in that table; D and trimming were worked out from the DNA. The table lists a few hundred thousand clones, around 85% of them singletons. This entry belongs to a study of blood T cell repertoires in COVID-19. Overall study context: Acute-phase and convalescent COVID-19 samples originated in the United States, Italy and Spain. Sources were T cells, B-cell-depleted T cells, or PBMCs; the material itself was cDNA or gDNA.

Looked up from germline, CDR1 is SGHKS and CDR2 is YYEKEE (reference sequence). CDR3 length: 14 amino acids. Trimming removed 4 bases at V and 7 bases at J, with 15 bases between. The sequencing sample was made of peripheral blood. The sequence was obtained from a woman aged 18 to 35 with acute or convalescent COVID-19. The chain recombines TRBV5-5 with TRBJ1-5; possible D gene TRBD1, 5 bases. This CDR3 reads CASSPRVEGQPQHF. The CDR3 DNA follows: TGTGCCAGCAGCCCCAGGGTTGAAGGACAGCCCCAGCATTTT.